The 23 T cell receptor beta chains below were found in one sample sequenced in a study of T cells in Graves' hyperthyroidism and ophthalmopathy. TCR beta CDR3 regions were amplified from RNA. First-round RT-PCR of the TCR CDR3 relied on the HTBI primer set. TCRdb re-derived calls from the multiplex PCR reads in MiXCR, one entry per CDR3 protein. Among approximately 640,000 distinct CDR3 sequences listed, roughly 45% were seen once. Source material: peripheral blood or thyroid tissue (not recorded which). The source of these receptors is an adult man with Graves' disease, either hyperthyroidism or ophthalmopathy (not recorded which).

The V gene is TRBV7-9, the J gene TRBJ2-7; TRBD1 or TRBD2 may be the D gene (6 bases each). Trimming stripped 5 bases from V and 3 bases from J, with 20 bases between. Per germline, CDR1 SEHNR and CDR2 FQNEAQ (reference sequence). The CDR3 has 16 residues. This chain's CDR3 is CASSLRKGGLSYEQYF. The CDR3 DNA follows: TGTGCCAGCAGCCTTAGAAAAGGGGGGCTCAGCTACGAGCAGTACTTC.

The V call is TRBV15, the J call TRBJ1-2; D gene unclear. Per the germline V gene, CDR1 is LNHNV and CDR2 is YYDKDF (reference sequence). The CDR3 spans 14 residues. Trimming took 6 bases from V and 4 from J, leaving 15 bases between them. The CDR3 DNA follows: TGTGCCACCAGTCCCCAGGCCGGAAGCTATGGCTACACCTTC. Protein: CATSPQAGSYGYTF.

The J gene is TRBJ2-7, the V gene TRBV6-6; 13 nucleotides agree with TRBD2. CDR1 is MNHNY and CDR2 is SVGAGI in the germline V gene (reference sequence). This CDR3 has 16 amino acids. The J segment lost 2 bases and the V segment lost 2 bases, leaving 3 bases of the junction unmatched. CDR3 sequence: CASSYLGLAGTYEQYF. The CDR3 coding sequence is TGTGCCAGCAGTTACCTGGGACTAGCGGGGACCTACGAGCAGTACTTC.

This clonotype was seen many times. The CDR3 loop reads CASNGQGERGYTF. CDR3 sequence (DNA): TGCGCCAGCAACGGACAGGGGGAACGCGGCTACACCTTC. The chain uses TRBV5-1 and TRBJ1-2, with 10 bases that match TRBD1. The germline gives CDR1 SGHRS, CDR2 YFSETQ. This CDR3 is built from 13 residues. Trimming removed 6 bases from V and 8 bases from J; junction bases left unmatched: 7. The full variable domain, completed using reference TRBV5-1 and TRBJ1-2, is KAGVTQTPRYLIKTRGQQVTLSCSPISGHRSVSWYQQTPGQGLQFLFEYFSETQRNKGNFPGRFSGRQFSNSRSEMNVSTLELGDSALYLCASNGQGERGYTFGSGTRLTVV.

This clonotype was recorded a few times. The junction and the germline gene differ at one end; a read error may be behind it. The CDR3 sequence is CASSESGTSAEQYF. The CDR3 DNA follows: TGTGCTAGCAGCGAATCCGGGACTAGCGCCGAGCAGTACTTC. The chain uses TRBV7-6 and TRBJ2-7, with 10 bases fitting TRBD2. The CDR3 is made up of 14 amino acids. Germline V gene data show CDR1 as SGHVS and CDR2 as FNYEAQ.

The CDR3 reads CASSVGPGDTIYF. CDR3 bases: TGTGCCAGCAGCGTCGGCCCGGGCGACACCATATATTTT. The chain uses TRBV9 and TRBJ1-3; D is ambiguous. The germline V gene encodes CDR1 SGDLS and CDR2 YYNGEE. The CDR3 consists of 13 residues. Trimming took off 2 bases at V and 8 bases at J, with 11 bases between the two ends.

This clonotype was seen at least ten times. The chain links TRBV15 to TRBJ1-5; possible D gene TRBD1, 5 bases. V gave up 5 bases and J gave up 4 bases, with 9 bases separating them. There are 13 residues in the CDR3. CDR1 LNHNV and CDR2 YYDKDF come from the germline V gene (reference sequence). The CDR3 reads CATSRGGNQPQHF. The CDR3 DNA is TGTGCCACCAGCCGGGGGGGGAATCAGCCCCAGCATTTT.

At least ten counts were recorded for this clonotype. The gene calls are TRBV25-1 and TRBJ1-1; D is unresolved. The germline CDR1 and CDR2 sequences are MGHDK and SYGVNS. This CDR3 region has 13 residues. The V end lost 5 bases, the J end lost 2 bases, and 9 bases lay between the germline ends. The CDR3 region is CASSFKLNTEAFF. CDR3 nucleotides: TGTGCCAGCAGTTTCAAGCTTAACACTGAAGCTTTCTTT.

This clonotype was detected a few times. The rearrangement uses TRBV19 and TRBJ1-1; D may correspond to TRBD1 or TRBD2 (5 bases each). The J call may be incorrect, as the DNA end agrees better with TRBJ2-2. Germline V CDR1 and CDR2: LNHDA, SQIVND (reference sequence). This CDR3 is built from 15 residues. The CDR3 DNA is TGTGCCAGTAGTATCCTAACGGGACCCACCGGGGAGCTGTTTTTT. Protein product: CASSILTGPTGELFF.

The chain couples TRBV21-1 to TRBJ1-2; the DNA was not used to check the table's D call, TRBD1. TRBV21-1 constitutes a pseudogene. The CDR3 loop spans 14 amino acids. The chain's CDR3 is CASSGDSFGFGYTF. As DNA, the CDR3 is TGTGCCAGCAGTGGTGACAGCTTTGGGTTTGGCTACACCTTC.

This clonotype was found a few times. The J gene is TRBJ1-6, the V gene TRBV2; maybe TRBD1 (6 bases). Germline V gene data show CDR1 as SNHLY and CDR2 as FYNNEI. The length of the CDR3 is 17 residues. V was pared by 6 bases and J by 0 bases, with 15 bases between. The DNA of the CDR3 is TGTGCCAGCAGCTTGGGGGGCAGGAGCTCCTATAATTCACCCCTCCACTTT. The encoded protein is CASSLGGRSSYNSPLHF.

This chain joins TRBV29-1 and TRBJ1-1; TRBD1 aligns across 9 bases. V gave up 4 bases and J gave up 4 bases; unmatched junction bases: 4. CDR3 length: 13 residues. Germline CDR1 SQVTM, CDR2 ANQGSEA. In nucleotides, the CDR3 is TGCAGCGTTGGCAGGGACAGGGCCACTGAAGCTTTCTTT. Amino acid sequence: CSVGRDRATEAFF.

This clonotype was counted many times. Just one base apart from a much larger clone, this may be a read error. The V gene is TRBV5-5, the J gene TRBJ1-1; D uncertain. The CDR3 extends over 11 amino acids. Germline values: CDR1 SGHKS, CDR2 YYEKEE (reference sequence). The DNA for the CDR3 is TGTGCCAGCAGCCCGAACAGTGAAGCTTTCTTT. It codes for CASSPNSEAFF. The complete variable domain, with remaining parts taken from reference TRBV5-5 and TRBJ1-1, reads DAGVTQSPTHLIKTRGQQVTLRCSPISGHKSVSWYQQVLGQGPQFIFQYYEKEERGRGNFPDRFSARQFPNYSSELNVNALLLGDSALYLCASSPNSEAFFGQGTRLTVV.

The chain has TRBV20-1 and TRBJ1-1; a possible D gene is TRBD1 (5 bases). This CDR3 has 14 amino acids. V lost 4 bases and J lost 0, with 12 bases in between. Germline CDR1 and CDR2: DFQATT and SNEGSKA (reference sequence). CDR3 in DNA: TGCAGTGCTACCGGGACTTTCATGAACACTGAAGCTTTCTTT. The encoded protein is CSATGTFMNTEAFF.

The CDR3 bases are TGTGCCATCAGTCGACAGGAAGGAGACACTGAAGCTTTCTTT. Its protein product is CAISRQEGDTEAFF. This chain connects TRBV10-3 to TRBJ1-1, with D possibly being TRBD1 (6 bases). This CDR3 is built from 14 residues. Germline CDR1 ENHRY, CDR2 SYGVKD. V was pared by 5 bases and J by 3 bases, with 13 bases between.

The chain has TRBV6-1 and TRBJ1-2, with 9 bases lining up with TRBD1. Losses at the gene ends were 8 bases for V and 9 bases for J; bases not matched to a gene: 4. Germline V lookup: CDR1 MNHNS, CDR2 SASEGT. The CDR3 runs to 11 residues. CDR3 sequence (DNA): TGTGCCAGCTGGACAGGGGAGAGCTACACCTTC. Its protein is CASWTGESYTF.

This chain links TRBV12-3 or TRBV12-4 with TRBJ2-5; D possibly matches TRBD1 or TRBD2 (6 bases each). V shed 8 bases and J shed 5 bases, with 18 bases lying between them. The CDR3 loop spans 14 amino acids. The CDR3 region is CASFLSSGAETQYF. The CDR3 DNA is TGTGCCAGCTTTTTAAGTTCGGGGGCCGAGACCCAGTACTTC.

This clonotype appeared a few times. The junction departs from the called germline gene at one end, perhaps through a read error. The chain couples TRBV10-3 to TRBJ1-5; the D gene is possibly TRBD1 (5 bases). This CDR3 contains 13 residues. CDR1 ENHRY and CDR2 SYGVKD come from the germline V gene. CDR3 amino acids: CASSERQNQPQHF. In nucleotides, the CDR3 is TGTGCCAGCAGTGAGCGACAGAATCAGCCCCAGCATTTT.

V and J are TRBV20-1 and TRBJ1-1, with D tentatively TRBD1 (5 bases). The CDR3 totals 14 residues. Deletions cut 5 bases from V and 2 bases from J, with 15 bases between. The germline V gene has CDR1 DFQATT and CDR2 SNEGSKA (reference sequence). This chain's CDR3 is CSAPIAGRNTEAFF. The CDR3 coding sequence is TGCAGTGCTCCCATAGCGGGACGAAACACTGAAGCTTTCTTT.

This clonotype was seen a handful of times. V usage is TRBV20-1 and J usage is TRBJ1-2; 9 positions agree with TRBD1. The V gene end was trimmed by 0 bases and the J gene end by 5 bases; junction bases not matched to a gene: 7. The CDR3 is 15 amino acids. Germline V gene data show CDR1 as DFQATT and CDR2 as SNEGSKA (reference sequence). CDR3 nucleotide sequence: TGCAGTGCTAGAGATAAGGCTGACAGGGGGTATGGCTACACCTTC. Protein: CSARDKADRGYGYTF.

This chain joins TRBV7-9 and TRBJ1-2, with D maybe TRBD1 (6 bases). V lost 3 bases and J lost 4, with 15 bases in between. The germline V gene has CDR1 SEHNR and CDR2 FQNEAQ (reference sequence). The CDR3 length is 15 residues. Here the CDR3 DNA reads TGTGCCAGCAGCTTGGGGGGGGACAACCCCTATGGCTACACCTTC. It is translated as CASSLGGDNPYGYTF.

Comment on this clonotype: One base away lies a much larger clone, so this may be a sequencing read error. The chain employs TRBV29-1 and TRBJ1-2, with 8 bases aligning to TRBD1. Germline V CDR1 and CDR2: SQVTM, ANQGSEA. V lost 3 bases and J lost 4; bases outside the gene matches: 10. The CDR3 runs 15 residues. CDR3 loop: CSVEPLWTGSYGYTF. The DNA for the CDR3 is TGCAGCGTTGAGCCACTATGGACAGGGAGCTATGGCTACACCTTC.

The chain employs TRBV12-5 and TRBJ1-1; D unclear. V was trimmed by 0 bases and J by 1 base, leaving 6 bases between them. In germline, CDR1 is LGHNT, CDR2 FRNRAP. There are 14 residues in the CDR3. CDR3 in amino acids: CASGLVPPNTEAFF. The DNA of the CDR3 is TGTGCTAGTGGTTTGGTTCCGCCGAACACTGAAGCTTTCTTT.